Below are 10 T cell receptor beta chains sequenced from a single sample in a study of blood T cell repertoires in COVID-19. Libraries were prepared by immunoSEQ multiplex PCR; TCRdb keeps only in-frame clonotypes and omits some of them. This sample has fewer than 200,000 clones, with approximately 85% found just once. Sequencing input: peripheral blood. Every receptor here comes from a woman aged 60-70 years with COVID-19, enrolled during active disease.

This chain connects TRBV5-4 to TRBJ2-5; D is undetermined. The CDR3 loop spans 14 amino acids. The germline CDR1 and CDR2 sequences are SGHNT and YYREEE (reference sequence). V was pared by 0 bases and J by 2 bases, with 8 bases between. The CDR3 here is CASSLVPVQETQYF. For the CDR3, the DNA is TGTGCCAGCAGCTTGGTTCCCGTTCAAGAGACCCAGTACTTC.

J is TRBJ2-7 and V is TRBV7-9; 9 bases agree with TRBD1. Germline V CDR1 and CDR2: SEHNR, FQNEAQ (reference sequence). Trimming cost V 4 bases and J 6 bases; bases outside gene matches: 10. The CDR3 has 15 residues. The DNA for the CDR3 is TGTGCCAGCAGCTCTCGGGACAGGGCTTCCCTCGAGCAGTACTTC. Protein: CASSSRDRASLEQYF. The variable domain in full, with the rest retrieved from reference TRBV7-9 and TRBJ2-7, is DTGVSQNPRHKITKRGQNVTFRCDPISEHNRLYWYRQTLGQGPEFLTYFQNEAQLEKSRLLSDRFSAERPKGSFSTLEIQRTEQGDSAMYLCASSSRDRASLEQYFGPGTRLTVT.

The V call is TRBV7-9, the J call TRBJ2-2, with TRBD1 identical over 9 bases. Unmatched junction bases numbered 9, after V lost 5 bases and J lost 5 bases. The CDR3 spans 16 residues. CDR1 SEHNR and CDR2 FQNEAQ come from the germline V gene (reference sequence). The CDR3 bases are TGTGCCAGCAGCCGAAGACAGGGGGATAGGACCGGGGAGCTGTTTTTT. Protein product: CASSRRQGDRTGELFF. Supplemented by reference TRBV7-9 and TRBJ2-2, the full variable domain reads DTGVSQNPRHKITKRGQNVTFRCDPISEHNRLYWYRQTLGQGPEFLTYFQNEAQLEKSRLLSDRFSAERPKGSFSTLEIQRTEQGDSAMYLCASSRRQGDRTGELFFGEGSRLTVL.

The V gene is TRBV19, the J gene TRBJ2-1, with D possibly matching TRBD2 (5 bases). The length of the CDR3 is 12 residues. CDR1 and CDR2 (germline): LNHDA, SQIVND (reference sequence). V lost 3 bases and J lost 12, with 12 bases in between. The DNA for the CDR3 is TGTGCCAGTAGTATTGGAAGTGGAGGGCAGTTCTTC. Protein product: CASSIGSGGQFF.

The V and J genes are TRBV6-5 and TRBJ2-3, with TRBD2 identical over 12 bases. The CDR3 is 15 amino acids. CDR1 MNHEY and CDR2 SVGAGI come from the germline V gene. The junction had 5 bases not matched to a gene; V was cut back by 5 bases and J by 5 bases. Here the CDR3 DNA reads TGTGCCAGCAGTCACTTGACTAGCGGGAGAGATACGCAGTATTTT. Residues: CASSHLTSGRDTQYF.

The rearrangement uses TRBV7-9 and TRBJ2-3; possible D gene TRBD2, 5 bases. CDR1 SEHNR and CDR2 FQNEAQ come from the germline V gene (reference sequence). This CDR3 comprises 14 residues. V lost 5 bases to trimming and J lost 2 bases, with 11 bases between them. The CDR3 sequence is CASSVSGITDTQYF. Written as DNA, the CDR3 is TGTGCCAGCAGCGTCAGCGGTATCACAGATACGCAGTATTTT.

CDR3 nucleotide sequence: TGTGCCACCAGTGGCAGGGTACCAGATACGCAGTATTTT. This codes for CATSGRVPDTQYF. The chain is built from TRBV24-1 and TRBJ2-3; TRBD1 is a possible D gene (5 bases). Per the germline V gene, CDR1 is KGHDR and CDR2 is SFDVKD. Trimming stripped 5 bases from V and 4 bases from J, with 9 bases between. The CDR3 loop spans 13 amino acids.

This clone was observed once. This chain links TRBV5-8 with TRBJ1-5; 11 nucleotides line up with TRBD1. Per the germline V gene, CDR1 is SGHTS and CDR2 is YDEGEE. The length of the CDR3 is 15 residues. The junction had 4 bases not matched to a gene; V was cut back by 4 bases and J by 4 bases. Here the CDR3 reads CASSAGQGANQPQHF. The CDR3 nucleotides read TGTGCCAGCAGCGCAGGACAGGGGGCTAATCAGCCCCAGCATTTT.

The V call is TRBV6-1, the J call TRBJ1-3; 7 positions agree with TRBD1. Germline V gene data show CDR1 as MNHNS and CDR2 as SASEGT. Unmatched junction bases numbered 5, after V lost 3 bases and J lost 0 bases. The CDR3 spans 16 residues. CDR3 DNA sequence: TGTGCCAGCAGTGATGAGGGGGCCAGCTCTGGAAACACCATATATTTT. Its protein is CASSDEGASSGNTIYF.

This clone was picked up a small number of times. CDR3 coding DNA: TGTGCCAGCAGTGTGGGGGGTCAGCCCCAGCATTTT. Translating it yields CASSVGGQPQHF. The rearrangement links TRBV28 to TRBJ1-5, with a weak D call TRBD1 (5 bases). The CDR3 totals 12 residues. Germline CDR1 and CDR2: MDHEN and SYDVKM. The germline V and J ends were trimmed by 5 bases and 6 bases, with 8 bases remaining between them.